The entry below gives a single TCR beta chain sequence along with its context. Its antigen is not identified. V was pared by 4 bases and J by 6 bases, with 21 bases between. The length of the CDR3 is 16 residues. The germline V gene has CDR1 LGHDT and CDR2 YNNKEL (reference sequence). The data derive from a study of CD8 T cells in ankylosing spondylitis. Overall study findings and caveats: Disease-linked clones bore a CD8+ phenotype, appearing relatively rarely in peripheral blood. About eight highly homologous variants made up a TCR beta motif that seemed to typify ankylosing spondylitis blood. Certain motif variants had earlier been reported in reactive arthritis synovial fluid and blood. There was reportedly significant enrichment of clones that were disease-linked in matched ankylosing spondylitis synovial fluid.

Making use of molecular barcodes, quantitative 5'-RACE generated TCR beta libraries. TCRdb reprocessed the 5' RACE reads with MiXCR, giving one entry per CDR3 protein. The sample includes about 700,000 distinct CDR3 sequences, roughly 20% of them seen just once. The chain carries TRBV3-1 and TRBJ1-1; D is perhaps TRBD1 (6 bases). Sequencing was done on a sample of blood, either unsorted or a sorted T cell fraction (not recorded which). This clonotype was sampled from a male donor with ankylosing spondylitis. The CDR3 protein is CASSLFGGRGTSEAFF. CDR3 DNA: TGTGCCAGCAGCCTCTTTGGGGGCAGAGGGACCTCTGAAGCTTTCTTT.